Below, 13 T cell receptor beta chains from the same sample are listed, as sequenced in a study of cytomegalovirus exposure and HLA in healthy donors. The study ran its PCR with 60 Vbeta and 13 Jbeta primers. Produced via immunoSEQ multiplex PCR; TCRdb's table is partial and in-frame only. The data contain 110,000 or so clones, over 60% of them singletons. The material sequenced was PBMCs. These receptors all stem from a man aged 35-49 years in good health and CMV-seropositive.

This clone was observed a handful of times. The chain uses TRBV5-1 and TRBJ2-5, with TRBD1 as a possible D gene (5 bases). Germline CDR1 SGHRS, CDR2 YFSETQ. The CDR3 runs to 13 residues. V was pared by 3 bases and J by 4 bases, with 10 bases between. The CDR3, as DNA: TGCGCCAGCAGCTCAGACAGACGAGAGACCCAGTACTTC. Translating it yields CASSSDRRETQYF.

This chain joins TRBV7-2 and TRBJ1-5; 7 bases are shared with TRBD1. The CDR3 extends over 17 amino acids. Germline values: CDR1 SGHTA, CDR2 FQGNSA. The V and J ends lost 2 bases and 2 bases, in that order; junction bases with no gene match: 9. The CDR3 here is CASSLLARGYGNQPQHF. In nucleotides, the CDR3 is TGTGCCAGCAGCTTATTAGCCAGGGGGTATGGCAATCAGCCCCAGCATTTT. Looking up the rest from reference TRBV7-2 and TRBJ1-5 gives the full variable domain: GAGVSQSPSNKVTEKGKDVELRCDPISGHTALYWYRQSLGQGLEFLIYFQGNSAPDKSGLPSDRFSAERTGGSVSTLTIQRTQQEDSAVYLCASSLLARGYGNQPQHFGDGTRLSIL.

The chain joins TRBV7-8 to TRBJ2-3, with D possibly being TRBD2 (6 bases). Germline-derived CDR1 and CDR2 are SGHVS and FQNEAQ. The CDR3 loop spans 13 amino acids. Between the trimmed V and J ends, which lost 5 bases and 5 bases, there was a span of 11 bases. As DNA, the CDR3 is TGTGCCAGCAGCCTACTCGGGGGAGATACGCAGTATTTT. Amino acid sequence: CASSLLGGDTQYF. The full variable domain, rest sourced from reference TRBV7-8 and TRBJ2-3, is GAGVSQSPRYKVAKRGQDVALRCDPISGHVSLFWYQQALGQGPEFLTYFQNEAQLDKSGLPSDRFFAERPEGSVSTLKIQRTQQEDSAVYLCASSLLGGDTQYFGPGTRLTVL.

This chain joins TRBV15 and TRBJ1-2; D is undetermined. The CDR3 sequence is 15 residues long. CDR1 is LNHNV and CDR2 is YYDKDF in the germline V gene (reference sequence). Trimming left V 0 bases short and J 3 bases short, with 11 bases between. CDR3 loop: CATSRDHQSDYGYTF. As DNA, the CDR3 is TGTGCCACCAGCAGAGATCATCAATCGGACTATGGCTACACCTTC. Drawing the rest from reference TRBV15 and TRBJ1-2, the complete variable domain is DAMVIQNPRYQVTQFGKPVTLSCSQTLNHNVMYWYQQKSSQAPKLLFHYYDKDFNNEADTPDNFQSRRPNTSFCFLDIRSPGLGDTAMYLCATSRDHQSDYGYTFGSGTRLTVV.

The CDR3 sequence is CASSLTPGGPGVHYTF. In nucleotides, the CDR3 is TGTGCCAGCAGCTTAACCCCGGGGGGCCCAGGGGTCCACTACACCTTC. V gene TRBV11-2 combines with J gene TRBJ1-2; D perhaps matches TRBD1 (6 bases). The V end lost 2 bases, the J end lost 10 bases, and 23 bases lay between the germline ends. The CDR3 is made up of 16 amino acids. Germline loops: CDR1 SGHAT, CDR2 FQNNGV.

The gene calls are TRBV6-5 and TRBJ2-7; 8 nucleotides align to TRBD2. Germline V lookup: CDR1 MNHEY, CDR2 SVGAGI. Losses at the gene ends were 6 bases for V and 2 bases for J; bases not matched to a gene: 6. The CDR3 is 14 amino acids. In DNA, the CDR3 is TGTGCCAGCAGCCGGGGGGGTCGGACCTACGAGCAGTACTTC. Its protein is CASSRGGRTYEQYF.

The gene calls are TRBV11-3 and TRBJ2-7; TRBD2 is a possible D gene (5 bases). The CDR3 is 13 residues long. The germline CDR1 and CDR2 sequences are SGHNT and YENEEA. Trimming shortened V by 1 base and J by 6 bases, and 10 bases separated the two germline ends. CDR3 in amino acids: CASSLGRGSEQYF. The CDR3 nucleotides are TGTGCCAGCAGCTTAGGACGGGGTTCCGAGCAGTACTTC. Filled out from reference TRBV11-3 and TRBJ2-7, the complete variable domain reads EAGVVQSPRYKIIEKKQPVAFWCNPISGHNTLYWYLQNLGQGPELLIRYENEEAVDDSQLPKDRFSAERLKGVDSTLKIQPAELGDSAVYLCASSLGRGSEQYFGPGTRLTVT.

The chain is built from TRBV13 and TRBJ2-1; TRBD2 might be the D (6 bases). The ends were cut back, 3 bases at V and 8 bases at J, with 11 bases in the middle. The CDR3 covers 13 residues. CDR1 is PRHDT and CDR2 is FYEKMQ in the germline V gene (reference sequence). The CDR3 loop is CASSLRGPHEQFF. CDR3 coding DNA: TGTGCCAGCAGCTTGCGGGGACCCCATGAGCAGTTCTTC. Based on the CDR3 plus reference TRBV13 and TRBJ2-1, the full variable domain is AAGVIQSPRHLIKEKRETATLKCYPIPRHDTVYWYQQGPGQDPQFLISFYEKMQSDKGSIPDRFSAQQFSDYHSELNMSSLELGDSALYFCASSLRGPHEQFFGPGTRLTVL.

V is TRBV5-1 and J is TRBJ1-4, with D uncertain. Per the germline V gene, CDR1 is SGHRS and CDR2 is YFSETQ. Trimming left V 2 bases short and J 6 bases short, with 8 bases between. This CDR3 spans 13 amino acids. The CDR3 spells CASSFGLDEKLFF. The DNA of the CDR3 is TGCGCCAGCAGCTTCGGACTCGATGAAAAACTGTTTTTT.

This chain connects TRBV5-1 to TRBJ1-4; TRBD1 aligns across 8 bases. CDR3 size: 16 residues. The germline V gene has CDR1 SGHRS and CDR2 YFSETQ. V shed 4 bases, J shed 11 bases, and the junction held 16 bases outside the gene matches. CDR3 nucleotides: TGCGCCAGCAGCCCCAACCCCGACAGGGGAAGTAAGAAACTGTTTTTT. This encodes CASSPNPDRGSKKLFF.

The rearrangement uses TRBV6-6 and TRBJ2-2; 7 nucleotides align to TRBD2. From germline, CDR1 is MNHNY and CDR2 SVGAGI (reference sequence). The CDR3 runs 16 residues. With 6 bases clipped from V and 0 bases from J, the junction kept 7 bases outside the gene matches. CDR3 region: CASRDFGGANTGELFF. The CDR3 DNA reads TGTGCCAGCAGAGATTTTGGGGGGGCGAACACCGGGGAGCTGTTTTTT.

The V gene is TRBV5-1, the J gene TRBJ2-7; 8 positions agree with TRBD1. The ends lost 1 base at V and 0 bases at J; junction bases unmatched: 3. The CDR3 has 15 amino acids. Germline values: CDR1 SGHRS, CDR2 YFSETQ. The CDR3 spells CASSLRTGSSYEQYF. In nucleotides, the CDR3 is TGCGCCAGCAGCTTGCGGACAGGGAGCTCCTACGAGCAGTACTTC.

This sequence joins TRBV29-1 and TRBJ2-7; a weak D match, TRBD1 (7 bases). This CDR3 is built from 13 residues. Germline CDR1 is SQVTM and CDR2 is ANQGSEA. V dropped 7 bases and J dropped 2 bases, with 15 bases sitting between them. CDR3 region: CSALGGQTYEQYF. The CDR3 coding sequence is TGCAGCGCCCTGGGGGGACAGACCTACGAGCAGTACTTC.